This T cell receptor beta chain is from a study of T cell repertoires in cytomegalovirus infection. Study as a whole: Recently identified HLA-C-restricted CMV epitopes and well-studied HLA-B-restricted CMV epitopes were used by the study. Public TCR beta signatures were indicative of both CMV infection and a matching HLA type. Points from the study as a whole: CMV carriers having the relevant HLA were flagged by cumulative public TCR beta family frequency.

MiXCR, run by TCRdb on the reads, gives a single entry per CDR3 protein. The repertoire consists of fewer than 150,000 distinct CDR3 sequences, with roughly 30% occurring once and the leading ten covering more than 35%. As for this clonotype: What it binds is not known.

This CDR3 is built from 18 residues. V lost 2 bases, J lost 1 base, and 8 bases stayed unmatched. Germline lookup yields CDR1 SGHVS and CDR2 FQNEAQ. This TCR derives from a human donor in good health (CMV status not recorded). Some clones in this sample may be carry-over from other donors' samples. The chain links TRBV7-8 to TRBJ2-5; 12 bases match TRBD2. The sample here was CD8+ T cells from cultured PBMCs, taken from culture after CMV antigen stimulation. The CDR3 region is CASSLRTSGEMVQETQYF. CDR3 in DNA: TGTGCCAGCAGCTTAAGGACTAGCGGGGAGATGGTCCAAGAGACCCAGTACTTC.